This T cell receptor (beta chain) was observed in a study of T-cell memory formation after mild COVID-19. Looking at the study overall: TCR clusters were mostly confined to one donor each. Regarding the study as a whole: Detection of some responders pre-infection suggested pre-existing cross-reactive memory T cells participated. For contracting clones, CD4+ ones sat mainly in CM and EM, CD8+ in EMRA.

Trimming at V came to 4 bases and at J to 0 bases, leaving 6 bases not matched to a gene. CDR3 length: 15 residues. CDR1 and CDR2 from the germline V gene are DFQATT and SNEGSKA (reference sequence). The table lists this clonotype with many counts. Its antigen is unknown. TCRdb reanalysed the 5' RACE reads using MiXCR and keeps one entry per CDR3 protein. The sample gives about 470,000 distinct CDR3 sequences, around a quarter of which show up once; around 13% is in the top ten. The gene calls are TRBV20-1 and TRBJ2-3; 8 bases fit TRBD2. Input material: PBMCs or a T cell subset sorted from them (not recorded which). This TCR derives from an adult woman who had mild COVID-19 (a few samples of this study predate the infection). Cell type and time point are not known. The CDR3 bases are TGCAGTGCTATAAGGAGCGGGAGTAGCACAGATACGCAGTATTTT. Protein sequence: CSAIRSGSSTDTQYF.